This T cell receptor beta chain originates from a study of shared clonotypes between healthy human individuals. In the study overall: Three CD4 naive, three CD4 memory, two CD8 naive and one CD8 memory plate were used per donor.

Trimming took off 3 bases at V and 5 bases at J, with 19 bases between the two ends. The length of the CDR3 is 17 residues. Germline values: CDR1 MGHRA, CDR2 YSYEKL. The protocol was immunoSEQ multiplex PCR, while the TCRdb copy is restricted to in-frame clones and leaves out a portion. The data show roughly 1,100,000 clones, roughly 80% seen once. A note on this clone: Its antigen remains unknown. It may be a read error: a sequence one base away is much more abundant.

Whole-study results and caveats: In contrast to clonotypes shared by all four donors, non-shared clonotypes had lower generation probabilities. Estimated richness values were generally larger in naive subsets than in memory subsets.

The clonotype comes from a man between 18 and 29 years old in good health. The V and J genes are TRBV4-1 and TRBJ1-4; D uncertain. Material for sequencing was memory CD4+ T cells sorted from blood. Subset indicated: CD45RA-negative fraction. The CDR3 coding sequence is TGCGCCAGCAGCCACCCAAAGGAGATCGGCCAAAATGAAAAACTGTTTTTT. Translation: CASSHPKEIGQNEKLFF.